This TCR beta chain was retrieved from a study of CD8+CD57+ T cells in acquired aplastic anemia. Study summary: On average, sorted CD4+ and CD8+ cells gave around 3 ug of DNA. Overall study results and limits: In CD8+ cells, Simpson's diversity showed no significant difference between patients and controls. Sharing between patients and controls was observed for around 30 CD8+ CDR3 sequences.

TCR beta VDJ combinations and CDR3 sequences were profiled from genomic DNA. TCRdb re-called the reads with MiXCR, one entry per CDR3 protein. The sample records hundreds of thousands of distinct CDR3 sequences, 65% to 80% being singletons. Germline V gene data show CDR1 as SNHLY and CDR2 as FYNNEI. With 6 bases removed from V and 4 bases from J, the gap between germline ends came to 16 bases. The CDR3 extends over 14 amino acids. Note on this clonotype: Its antigen is as yet unknown.

The chain employs TRBV2 and TRBJ2-7; no firm D call. Sequenced sample: sorted CD4+, CD8+, or CD8+CD57+ T cells (not recorded which) from PBMCs. The origin of this receptor is a human donor in good health, serving as a control. The CDR3 DNA sequence: TGTGCCAGCAGCCGATTTGACACGGATTACGAGCAGTACTTC. Translating gives CASSRFDTDYEQYF.